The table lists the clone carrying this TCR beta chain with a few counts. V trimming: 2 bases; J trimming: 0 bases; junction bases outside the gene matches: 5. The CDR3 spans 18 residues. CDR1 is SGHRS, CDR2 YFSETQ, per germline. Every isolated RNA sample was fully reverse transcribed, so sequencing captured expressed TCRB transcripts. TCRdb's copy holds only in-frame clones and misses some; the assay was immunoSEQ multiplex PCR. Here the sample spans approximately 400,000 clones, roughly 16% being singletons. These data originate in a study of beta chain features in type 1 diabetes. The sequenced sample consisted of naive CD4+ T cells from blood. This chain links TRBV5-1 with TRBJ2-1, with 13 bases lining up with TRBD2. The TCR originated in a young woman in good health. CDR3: CASSFLGTSGTSYNEQFF. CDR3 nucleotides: TGCGCCAGCAGCTTCCTCGGGACTAGCGGGACCTCCTACAATGAGCAGTTCTTC.